This record concerns one T cell receptor (beta chain) sequence. No antigen is known for it. This sample is drawn from a study of beta chain features in type 1 diabetes. Background on the study: Summed over all samples, the examined sorted cells came to 95 million to 130 million.

Reverse transcribing all isolated RNA meant expressed TCRB transcripts were sequenced. Assay: immunoSEQ multiplex PCR; the TCRdb copy retains only in-frame clones and omits some. The sample includes 850,000 to 900,000 clones, roughly a sixth of them seen just once. Broader study findings: Among patients with Type 1 diabetes, TCRB CDR3s were moderately but significantly shorter in every one of the four CD4+ subsets. Unsettled here was the matter of whether HLA type influences TCRB rearrangement.

Unmatched junction bases numbered 16, after V lost 4 bases and J lost 0 bases. Germline-derived CDR1 and CDR2 are SGDLS and YYNGEE. The CDR3 extends over 21 amino acids. The TCR was taken from a young woman in good health. Sequences were obtained from naive CD4+ T cells from blood. This rearrangement joins TRBV9 to TRBJ2-1; 13 nucleotides agree with TRBD2. CDR3 DNA: TGTGCCAGCAGCCCTACCCTTACTAGCGGGAGGGCCTCGAGCTCCTACAATGAGCAGTTCTTC. Residues: CASSPTLTSGRASSSYNEQFF.